The next 21 T cell receptor beta chains were all read from a single sample in a study of CD8 T cells in Susac syndrome. cDNA came from about 0.46 to 1 ug RNA primed by random hexamers. One entry per CDR3 protein results from TCRdb running MiXCR on the immunoSEQ multiplex PCR reads. The sample carries 95,000 to 150,000 distinct CDR3 sequences, over 90% recorded once. Sequencing used CD8+ T cells from PBMCs. Receptors originate from a human donor with multiple sclerosis.

This sequence joins TRBV27 and TRBJ1-2; 7 bases agree with TRBD1. Germline V gene sequence: CDR1 MNHEY, CDR2 SMNVEV (reference sequence). The V gene end was trimmed by 2 bases and the J gene end by 7 bases; junction bases not matched to a gene: 7. The CDR3 runs to 14 residues. The chain's CDR3 is CASSLGGGASGYTF. The CDR3 DNA sequence: TGTGCCAGCAGTTTAGGAGGGGGCGCTTCTGGCTACACCTTC.

The genes are TRBV21-1 and TRBJ2-1; the listed D gene, TRBD2, was not tested against the DNA. TRBV21-1 is given as a pseudogene. The CDR3 contains 16 residues. This CDR3 is CASSKGAGEVYFEQFF. The CDR3 bases are TGTGCCAGCAGCAAGGGAGCGGGAGAGGTTTATTTCGAGCAGTTCTTC.

This rearrangement joins TRBV3-1 to TRBJ2-5; the D is unclear. The V gene lost 3 bases and the J gene lost 0 bases, with 14 bases spanning the gap. From germline, CDR1 is LGHDT and CDR2 YNNKEL (reference sequence). CDR3 length equals 16 residues. Written as DNA, the CDR3 is TGTGCCAGCAGCCAGGCCCCCGTGGGGTACCAAGAGACCCAGTACTTC. As protein: CASSQAPVGYQETQYF.

The chain recombines TRBV20-1 with TRBJ2-7; 7 nucleotides line up with TRBD2. The germline V gene has CDR1 DFQATT and CDR2 SNEGSKA (reference sequence). Germline trimming cut 0 bases from V and 6 bases from J; bases unmatched to any gene: 14. This CDR3 spans 16 amino acids. The CDR3 bases are TGCAGTGCTAGAGATGTGAGCGGGACCCACATGGGCGAGCAGTACTTC. Protein product: CSARDVSGTHMGEQYF.

The V and J genes are TRBV2 and TRBJ2-7; D remains ambiguous. Germline V gives CDR1 SNHLY, CDR2 FYNNEI. V was clipped by 1 base and J by 0 bases, with 7 bases between them. This CDR3 comprises 14 residues. This CDR3 reads CASSEEPSSYEQYF. DNA for the CDR3: TGTGCCAGCAGTGAAGAGCCCAGCTCCTACGAGCAGTACTTC.

The chain links TRBV18 to TRBJ2-7, with a weak D call TRBD2 (6 bases). The V end was cut by 3 bases, the J end by 3 bases, with 6 bases between. The germline V gene has CDR1 KGHSH and CDR2 LQKENI. The CDR3 length is 12 residues. The CDR3 DNA reads as TGTGCCAGCTCACCGGAGGGCTACGAGCAGTACTTC. Translation: CASSPEGYEQYF.

The chain employs TRBV20-1 and TRBJ1-5; D unresolved. This CDR3 has 12 amino acids. Trimming took off 3 bases at V and 7 bases at J, with 10 bases between the two ends. The germline CDR1 and CDR2 sequences are DFQATT and SNEGSKA (reference sequence). The CDR3 region is CSARDRGQPQHF. The CDR3, as DNA: TGCAGTGCTAGGGACCGGGGACAGCCCCAGCATTTT.

The rearrangement uses TRBV27 and TRBJ2-7; TRBD2 aligns across 7 bases. The germline CDR1 and CDR2 sequences are MNHEY and SMNVEV (reference sequence). Trimming at V came to 2 bases and at J to 6 bases, leaving 4 bases not matched to a gene. The CDR3 runs 13 residues. The CDR3 nucleotides are TGTGCCAGCAGTTTAGCTCCGGGGGGCGAGCAGTACGTC. Protein product: CASSLAPGGEQYV.

The genes are TRBV27 and TRBJ2-5; a weak D match, TRBD2 (6 bases). Trimming stripped 4 bases from V and 0 bases from J, with 12 bases between. Germline CDR1 reads MNHEY; CDR2 reads SMNVEV (reference sequence). The CDR3 is 15 amino acids. CDR3 in amino acids: CASSSPGAYQETQYF. In DNA, the CDR3 is TGTGCCAGCAGTTCTCCGGGAGCCTACCAAGAGACCCAGTACTTC.

This clonotype was detected once. The chain carries TRBV15 and TRBJ1-5, with D unclear. This CDR3 comprises 15 residues. V gave up 5 bases and J gave up 2 bases, with 13 bases separating them. The germline gives CDR1 LNHNV, CDR2 YYDKDF (reference sequence). The CDR3 region has the DNA TGTGCCACCAGCTCCGGAGAGGGAGGCAATCAGCCCCAGCATTTT. Translation gives CATSSGEGGNQPQHF. The entire variable domain, with the rest obtained from reference TRBV15 and TRBJ1-5, is as follows: DAMVIQNPRYQVTQFGKPVTLSCSQTLNHNVMYWYQQKSSQAPKLLFHYYDKDFNNEADTPDNFQSRRPNTSFCFLDIRSPGLGDTAMYLCATSSGEGGNQPQHFGDGTRLSIL.

V and J are TRBV5-4 and TRBJ2-1; unclear D gene. CDR1 SGHNT and CDR2 YYREEE come from the germline V gene (reference sequence). This CDR3 is built from 14 residues. V gave up 1 base and J gave up 8 bases, with 13 bases separating them. CDR3: CASSLLIGMDEQFF. The CDR3, as DNA: TGTGCCAGCAGCTTGTTAATCGGTATGGATGAGCAGTTCTTC.

The chain is built from TRBV6-1 and TRBJ2-3; 8 bases align to TRBD2. CDR3 size: 16 residues. Per germline, CDR1 MNHNS and CDR2 SASEGT. V dropped 8 bases and J dropped 2; count of bases not matched to a gene: 12. In nucleotides, the CDR3 is TGTGCCAGCGGACTACAGGGACTAGAACACACAGATACGCAGTATTTT. Translating it yields CASGLQGLEHTDTQYF.

The chain couples TRBV29-1 to TRBJ2-2; tentative D call: TRBD2 (7 bases). The CDR3 runs to 13 residues. Trimming took off 3 bases at V and 6 bases at J, with 11 bases between the two ends. Germline CDR1 and CDR2: SQVTM and ANQGSEA. The CDR3 nucleotides read TGCAGCGTTGACTGGGGGGGCGCCGGGGAGCTGTTTTTT. It specifies CSVDWGGAGELFF.

This sequence joins TRBV7-8 and TRBJ2-1, with 9 bases matching TRBD2. CDR1 SGHVS and CDR2 FQNEAQ come from the germline V gene. The CDR3 is made up of 16 amino acids. V trimming: 5 bases; J trimming: 4 bases; junction bases outside the gene matches: 9. CDR3 nucleotides: TGTGCCAGCAGCGTTAGGGGACTAGCTCCATACAATGAGCAGTTCTTC. Translating it yields CASSVRGLAPYNEQFF.

The chain joins TRBV29-1 to TRBJ1-5; tentatively, D is TRBD1 (5 bases). Germline-derived CDR1 and CDR2 are SQVTM and ANQGSEA. This CDR3 has 16 amino acids. Trimming pared 1 base from V and 0 bases from J, leaving 13 bases between. CDR3 in DNA: TGCAGCGTTGAAGGGGACCGTGAGTATAGCAATCAGCCCCAGCATTTT. Translation: CSVEGDREYSNQPQHF.

CDR3 coding DNA: TGCGCCAGCAGCCCGACGACACAGGGGGCATGCAATCAGCCCCAGCATTTT. Its protein product is CASSPTTQGACNQPQHF. The rearrangement links TRBV5-1 to TRBJ1-5; 9 bases line up with TRBD1. V was pared by 4 bases and J by 2 bases, with 10 bases of the junction left unmatched. Germline CDR1 is SGHRS and CDR2 is YFSETQ. CDR3 length equals 17 residues.

Only one count was recorded for this clonotype. The chain has TRBV7-4 and TRBJ2-5, with unresolved D. V was pared by 2 bases and J by 4 bases, with 11 bases between. This CDR3 spans 14 amino acids. Germline CDR1 SGHVT, CDR2 SQSDAQ. Written as DNA, the CDR3 is TGTGCCAGCAGCTTATTGATAGAGGCAGAGACCCAGTACTTC. This encodes CASSLLIEAETQYF.

V usage is TRBV5-6 and J usage is TRBJ2-1; 9 bases line up with TRBD1. V was clipped by 7 bases and J by 5 bases; unmatched bases: 10. Germline CDR1 SGHDT, CDR2 YYEEEE. The CDR3 is 15 residues long. CDR3 DNA sequence: TGTGCCAGCGGTTGGACAGGGGAACCGGACAATGAGCAGTTCTTC. It yields the protein CASGWTGEPDNEQFF.

The chain employs TRBV10-3 and TRBJ2-3, with a possible D match to TRBD1 (5 bases). CDR1 and CDR2 from the germline V gene are ENHRY and SYGVKD. This CDR3 region has 14 residues. Trimming pared 2 bases from V and 0 bases from J, leaving 6 bases between. CDR3 coding DNA: TGTGCCATCAGTGAGGCAGGGAGCACAGATACGCAGTATTTT. This translates into CAISEAGSTDTQYF.

The J gene is TRBJ2-5, the V gene TRBV10-3; D might be TRBD2 (6 bases). Germline lookup yields CDR1 ENHRY and CDR2 SYGVKD. The CDR3 spans 14 residues. Trimming shortened V by 3 bases and J by 2 bases, and 10 bases separated the two germline ends. The CDR3 loop is CAISDGTSQETQYF. CDR3 in DNA: TGTGCCATCAGTGATGGGACTTCTCAAGAGACCCAGTACTTC.

The sample holds one count of this clonotype. The chain uses TRBV27 and TRBJ1-4, with 10 bases fitting TRBD1. Germline values: CDR1 MNHEY, CDR2 SMNVEV (reference sequence). Trimming at V came to 8 bases and at J to 4 bases, leaving 13 bases not matched to a gene. The CDR3 covers 17 residues. CDR3 sequence: CASGAGQGTPHNEKLFF. The CDR3 region has the DNA TGTGCCAGCGGGGCGGGACAGGGGACCCCCCATAATGAAAAACTGTTTTTT.